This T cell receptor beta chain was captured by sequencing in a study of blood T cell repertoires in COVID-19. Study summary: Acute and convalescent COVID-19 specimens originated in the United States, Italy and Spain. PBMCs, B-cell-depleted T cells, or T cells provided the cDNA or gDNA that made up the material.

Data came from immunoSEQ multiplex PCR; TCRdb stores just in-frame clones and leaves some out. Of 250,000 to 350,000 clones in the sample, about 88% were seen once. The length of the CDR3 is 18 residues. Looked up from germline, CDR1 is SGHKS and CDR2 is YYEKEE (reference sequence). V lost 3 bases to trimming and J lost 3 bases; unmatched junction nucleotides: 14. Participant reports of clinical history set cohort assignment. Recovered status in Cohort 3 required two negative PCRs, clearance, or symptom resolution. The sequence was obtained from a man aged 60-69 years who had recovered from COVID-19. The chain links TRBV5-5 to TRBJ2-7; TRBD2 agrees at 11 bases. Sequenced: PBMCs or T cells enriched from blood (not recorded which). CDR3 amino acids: CASSWTEVLAGAGYEQYF. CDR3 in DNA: TGTGCCAGCAGCTGGACGGAGGTACTAGCGGGAGCGGGCTACGAGCAGTACTTC.